This T cell receptor beta chain was sequenced for a study of blood T cell repertoires in COVID-19. Across the study: The samples span acute and convalescent COVID-19 from the United States, Italy and Spain.

The protocol was immunoSEQ multiplex PCR, while the TCRdb copy is restricted to in-frame clones and leaves out a portion. This sample has 75,000 or so clones, with around nine tenths found just once. This CDR3 is 15 amino acids long. CDR1 and CDR2 (germline): MNHEY, SVGEGT. The V gene end was trimmed by 5 bases and the J gene end by 8 bases; junction bases not matched to a gene: 11. This clonotype was obtained from a woman of 80 years or more with active or convalescent COVID-19. The V and J genes are TRBV6-2 or TRBV6-3 and TRBJ2-1; 8 bases map to TRBD2. Specimen: peripheral blood. The CDR3 protein is CASSDFGGGKDEQFF. For the CDR3, the DNA is TGTGCCAGCAGTGACTTTGGCGGGGGGAAGGATGAGCAGTTCTTC.